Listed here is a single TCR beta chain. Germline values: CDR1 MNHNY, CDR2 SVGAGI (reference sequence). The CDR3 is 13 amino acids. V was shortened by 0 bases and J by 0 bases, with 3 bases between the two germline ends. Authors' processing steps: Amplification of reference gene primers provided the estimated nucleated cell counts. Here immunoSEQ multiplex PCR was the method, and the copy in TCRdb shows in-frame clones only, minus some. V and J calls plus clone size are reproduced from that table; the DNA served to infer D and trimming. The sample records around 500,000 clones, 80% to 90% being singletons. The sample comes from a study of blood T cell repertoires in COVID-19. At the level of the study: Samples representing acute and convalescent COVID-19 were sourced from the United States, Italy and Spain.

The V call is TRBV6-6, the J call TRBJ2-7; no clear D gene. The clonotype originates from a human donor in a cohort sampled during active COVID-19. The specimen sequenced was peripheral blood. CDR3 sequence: CASSYSYSYEQYF. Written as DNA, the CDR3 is TGTGCCAGCAGTTACTCGTACTCCTACGAGCAGTACTTC.